What follows are 16 T cell receptor beta chains derived from one specimen sequenced in a study of blood T cell repertoires in COVID-19. Measured with immunoSEQ multiplex PCR; TCRdb has only the in-frame clones, and not every one. This repertoire shows tens of thousands of clones, approximately 89% found once; its top ten account for roughly 2.3%. The sample taken for sequencing was peripheral blood. The receptors shown here come from a man aged 45-65 years with acute or convalescent COVID-19.

The chain links TRBV29-1 to TRBJ2-1, with D possibly TRBD2 on 5 matching bases. There are 14 residues in the CDR3. V was cut by 6 bases and J by 5 bases, with 17 bases left in between. From germline, CDR1 is SQVTM and CDR2 ANQGSEA. The DNA of the CDR3 is TGCAGCGTCACCCTAGGAGGCAGAGACAATGAGCAGTTCTTC. Translation: CSVTLGGRDNEQFF.

V and J are TRBV28 and TRBJ1-4, with unresolved D. The V and J ends lost 6 bases and 0 bases respectively, with 2 bases between them. CDR1 and CDR2 (germline): MDHEN, SYDVKM. The CDR3 sequence is 12 residues long. The CDR3 reads CASSTTNEKLFF. The CDR3 region has the DNA TGTGCCAGCAGCACAACTAATGAAAAACTGTTTTTT.

The V and J genes are TRBV18 and TRBJ2-1, with TRBD2 identical over 10 bases. Germline-derived CDR1 and CDR2 are KGHSH and LQKENI. Trimming removed 5 bases from V and 9 bases from J; junction bases left unmatched: 7. The CDR3 has 14 amino acids. This chain's CDR3 is CASSKIAGGGEQFF. The CDR3 DNA reads as TGTGCCAGCTCAAAAATAGCGGGAGGAGGTGAGCAGTTCTTC.

This sequence joins TRBV10-3 and TRBJ2-5, with D perhaps matching TRBD1 (5 bases). Per germline, CDR1 ENHRY and CDR2 SYGVKD. The CDR3 spans 15 residues. Trimming cost V 0 bases and J 7 bases, with 15 bases left between them. The CDR3 nucleotides read TGTGCCATCAGTGAGTCGTTGCAGGGTCGACTGACCCAGTACTTC. Translation gives CAISESLQGRLTQYF.

The DNA for the CDR3 is TGTGCCAGCAGCCAAGGGATTAGCGGGAACAAATACAATGAGCAGTTCTTC. As protein: CASSQGISGNKYNEQFF. V usage is TRBV14 and J usage is TRBJ2-1; 8 positions agree with TRBD2. Trimming at V came to 1 base and at J to 4 bases, leaving 9 bases not matched to a gene. Germline loops: CDR1 SGHDN, CDR2 FVKESK. There are 17 residues in the CDR3.

The V and J genes are TRBV28 and TRBJ2-5; no reliable D call. From germline, CDR1 is MDHEN and CDR2 SYDVKM. This CDR3 is 15 amino acids long. V lost 4 bases and J 2 bases, leaving 14 bases between the germline ends. DNA for the CDR3: TGTGCCAGCAGTTACACATCGGAGCTACAAGAGACCCAGTACTTC. Translating it yields CASSYTSELQETQYF. Filled out from reference TRBV28 and TRBJ2-5, the complete variable domain reads DVKVTQSSRYLVKRTGEKVFLECVQDMDHENMFWYRQDPGLGLRLIYFSYDVKMKEKGDIPEGYSVSREKKERFSLILESASTNQTSMYLCASSYTSELQETQYFGPGTRLLVL.

This clone occurred a few times. The genes are TRBV7-3 and TRBJ2-3, with 7 nucleotides matching TRBD2. Looked up from germline, CDR1 is SGHTA and CDR2 is FQGTGA. V lost 4 bases and J lost 0; bases outside the gene matches: 10. This CDR3 contains 17 residues. This chain's CDR3 is CASSYASGSSSTDTQYF. The CDR3, as DNA: TGTGCCAGCAGCTATGCTAGCGGCTCCTCTAGCACAGATACGCAGTATTTT.

The gene calls are TRBV15 and TRBJ2-7, with a possible D match to TRBD1 (6 bases). The CDR3 extends over 13 amino acids. Between the trimmed V and J ends, which lost 5 bases and 0 bases, there was a span of 8 bases. Germline V gene sequence: CDR1 LNHNV, CDR2 YYDKDF (reference sequence). The CDR3 region is CATSGDTSYEQYF. The CDR3 coding sequence is TGTGCCACCAGCGGGGACACCTCCTACGAGCAGTACTTC.

The chain uses TRBV6-5 and TRBJ1-1; 10 positions match TRBD1. The CDR3 runs 12 residues. V shed 11 bases and J 3 bases; nucleotides not matched to a gene: 3. The germline V gene has CDR1 MNHEY and CDR2 SVGAGI. In nucleotides, the CDR3 is TGTGCCGTTGGGACAGGGGACACTGAAGCTTTCTTT. Its protein is CAVGTGDTEAFF.

V usage is TRBV9 and J usage is TRBJ2-1; TRBD2 agrees at 12 bases. V trimming: 4 bases; J trimming: 2 bases; junction bases outside the gene matches: 13. Germline loops: CDR1 SGDLS, CDR2 YYNGEE. The CDR3 loop spans 19 amino acids. CDR3 in amino acids: CASSPVLAGGPFPYNEQFF. In DNA form, the CDR3 reads TGTGCCAGCAGCCCCGTGCTAGCGGGGGGGCCGTTTCCCTACAATGAGCAGTTCTTC. Supplemented by reference TRBV9 and TRBJ2-1, the full variable domain reads DSGVTQTPKHLITATGQRVTLRCSPRSGDLSVYWYQQSLDQGLQFLIQYYNGEERAKGNILERFSAQQFPDLHSELNLSSLELGDSALYFCASSPVLAGGPFPYNEQFFGPGTRLTVL.

The chain links TRBV11-2 to TRBJ1-2, with D perhaps TRBD1 (6 bases). With 2 bases removed from V and 2 bases from J, the gap between germline ends came to 12 bases. The germline V gene encodes CDR1 SGHAT and CDR2 FQNNGV. This CDR3 spans 15 amino acids. CDR3 sequence: CASSLTLDRNYGYTF. The CDR3 bases are TGTGCCAGCAGCTTAACCTTGGACAGAAACTATGGCTACACCTTC.

The CDR3, as DNA: TGTGCCAGCAGTTTACCCCTCCAGGGATCCTACGAGCAGTACTTC. Amino acid sequence: CASSLPLQGSYEQYF. The rearrangement joins TRBV28 to TRBJ2-7, with D perhaps matching TRBD1 (5 bases). The CDR3 has 15 residues. Germline CDR1 MDHEN, CDR2 SYDVKM. The V end was cut by 2 bases, the J end by 1 base, with 12 bases between.

The chain has TRBV11-2 and TRBJ2-5, with 8 bases aligning to TRBD2. J gave up 0 bases and V 3 bases, and 12 bases lay outside the gene matches. The CDR3 sequence is 18 residues long. Per the germline V gene, CDR1 is SGHAT and CDR2 is FQNNGV. CDR3 DNA sequence: TGTGCCAGCAGCTTTAACTACCCCGGGGGGGCGTACCAAGAGACCCAGTACTTC. It encodes CASSFNYPGGAYQETQYF.

This chain's CDR3 is CASSNPTHPNEQYF. For the CDR3, the DNA is TGTGCCAGCAGCAACCCGACACATCCAAACGAGCAGTACTTC. The chain uses TRBV28 and TRBJ2-7; D is unclear. CDR1 and CDR2 from the germline V gene are MDHEN and SYDVKM. With 6 bases removed from V and 5 bases from J, the gap between germline ends came to 17 bases. The CDR3 contains 14 residues. Full variable domain (remainder filled in from reference TRBV28 and TRBJ2-7): DVKVTQSSRYLVKRTGEKVFLECVQDMDHENMFWYRQDPGLGLRLIYFSYDVKMKEKGDIPEGYSVSREKKERFSLILESASTNQTSMYLCASSNPTHPNEQYFGPGTRLTVT.

This clone is a singleton in its sample. J is TRBJ1-3 and V is TRBV14; D gene uncertain. V gave up 4 bases and J gave up 0 bases, with 25 bases separating them. Germline V gene sequence: CDR1 SGHDN, CDR2 FVKESK. This CDR3 contains 20 residues. The CDR3, as DNA: TGTGCCAGCAGCCCCCATCGGGAGGCGCTCCCCTTCCCCTCTGGAAACACCATATATTTT. Residues: CASSPHREALPFPSGNTIYF.

This clone appeared once. This rearrangement joins TRBV28 to TRBJ2-3, with 9 positions matching TRBD2. The CDR3 consists of 18 residues. The junction had 13 bases not matched to a gene; V was cut back by 4 bases and J by 2 bases. Germline CDR1 MDHEN, CDR2 SYDVKM. CDR3 protein: CASSYVSGSGGITDTQYF. The CDR3 region has the DNA TGTGCCAGCAGTTATGTTAGCGGGAGTGGAGGGATCACAGATACGCAGTATTTT.